The clone carrying this T cell receptor (beta chain) was counted between two and nine times. This specimen belongs to a study of patients and donors after allogeneic stem cell transplantation. Germline assignment: CDR1 SGHAT and CDR2 FQNNGV. There are 13 residues in the CDR3. Trimming took off 3 bases at V and 5 bases at J, with 8 bases between the two ends. MiXCR was run by TCRdb on the RT-PCR reads, yielding one entry per CDR3 protein. Seen here are some 960,000 distinct CDR3 sequences, roughly 17% observed once, and the top ten hold around 6%. Source material: blood, either unsorted or a sorted T cell fraction (not recorded which). The chain recombines TRBV11-2 with TRBJ1-5; D uncertain. This TCR came from a human donor who was either an allogeneic HSCT recipient or a stem cell or donor lymphocyte infusion donor (not recorded which). It is not recorded whose cells these are; they may come from a transplant donor. The CDR3 sequence: CASSFQPDQPQHF. CDR3 bases: TGTGCCAGCAGCTTCCAGCCCGATCAGCCCCAGCATTTT.